The 18 T cell receptor beta chains given below trace back to one sample, sequenced in a study of breast tumors, draining lymph nodes, adjacent tissues. TCRdb reprocessed the multiplex PCR reads with MiXCR, giving one entry per CDR3 protein. Seen here are roughly 130,000 distinct CDR3 sequences, 30% to 35% observed once, and the top ten hold approximately 2.2%. Axillary draining lymph nodes of breast cancer patients supplied the node samples. The sample taken for sequencing was axillary lymph node tissue. Source of these receptors: a female donor with breast cancer. Some clones in this sample may be carry-over from other donors' samples.

This clonotype was counted ten times or more. The chain combines TRBV12-3 or TRBV12-4 with TRBJ2-5, with a weak D call TRBD1 (6 bases). This CDR3 spans 14 amino acids. V lost 3 bases and J 5 bases, leaving 13 bases between the germline ends. The CDR3, as DNA: TGTGCCAGCAGTTTCGTGGCAGGGGAGGAGACCCAGTACTTC. It encodes CASSFVAGEETQYF.

This clonotype was seen many times. The gene calls are TRBV7-2 and TRBJ2-5; 11 bases fit TRBD2. Looked up from germline, CDR1 is SGHTA and CDR2 is FQGNSA. This CDR3 is built from 15 residues. Germline trimming cut 1 base from V and 7 bases from J; bases unmatched to any gene: 5. The CDR3 reads CASSLGTSGLLTQYF. CDR3 bases: TGTGCCAGCAGCTTAGGGACTAGCGGGCTTCTGACCCAGTACTTC.

This clonotype was observed a single time. With a much larger clone just one base away, this may be a read error. This chain links TRBV30 with TRBJ2-1, with 15 bases lining up with TRBD2. Germline-derived CDR1 and CDR2 are GTSNPN and SVGIG (reference sequence). V lost 5 bases and J lost 6; bases outside the gene matches: 5. The CDR3 consists of 15 residues. The CDR3: CAWGGGLAGGNEQFF. The CDR3 nucleotides read TGTGCCTGGGGTGGGGGACTAGCGGGGGGCAATGAGCAGTTCTTC. Full variable domain (outside the CDR3, taken from reference TRBV30 and TRBJ2-1): SQTIHQWPATLVQPVGSPLSLECTVEGTSNPNLYWYRQAAGRGLQLLFYSVGIGQISSEVPQNLSASRPQDRQFILSSKKLLLSDSGFYLCAWGGGLAGGNEQFFGPGTRLTVL.

The chain combines TRBV5-1 with TRBJ2-7; D possibly matches TRBD1 or TRBD2 (6 bases each). The CDR3 loop spans 16 amino acids. Trimming removed 0 bases at V and 3 bases at J, with 16 bases between. Looked up from germline, CDR1 is SGHRS and CDR2 is YFSETQ. This CDR3 is CASSLVGGRQNYEQYF. The DNA for the CDR3 is TGCGCCAGCAGCTTGGTTGGGGGGCGACAGAACTACGAGCAGTACTTC.

At least ten counts were recorded for this clonotype. The gene calls are TRBV27 and TRBJ1-6; D is possibly TRBD1 (5 bases). Trimming took off 2 bases at V and 4 bases at J, with 6 bases between the two ends. The CDR3 has 14 amino acids. CDR1 is MNHEY, CDR2 SMNVEV, per germline (reference sequence). CDR3 loop: CASSLQGYNSPLHF. CDR3 DNA: TGTGCCAGCAGTTTACAGGGATATAATTCACCCCTCCACTTT.

The chain employs TRBV12-3 or TRBV12-4 and TRBJ1-1, with D possibly matching TRBD1 (6 bases). Trimming took 10 bases from V and 4 from J, leaving 19 bases between them. The CDR3 extends over 14 amino acids. The chain's CDR3 is CATTPGVEGTEAFF. DNA of the CDR3: TGTGCCACTACTCCAGGGGTCGAGGGCACTGAAGCTTTCTTT.

Comments on this clonotype: Germline and junction disagree at one end, which may indicate a read error. This sequence joins TRBV6-6 and TRBJ1-1; D gene ambiguous. The germline V gene has CDR1 MNHNY and CDR2 SVGAGI (reference sequence). The CDR3 has 12 residues. The CDR3, as DNA: TGTGCCAGCAGTTACTCACAAAGTAAAGCTCTCTTT. Translation gives CASSYSQSKALF.

This clonotype was detected ten times or more. The rearrangement links TRBV19 to TRBJ2-1; D assignment may be TRBD1 or TRBD2 (5 bases each). The CDR3 spans 14 residues. Trimming stripped 4 bases from V and 6 bases from J, with 13 bases between. CDR1 is LNHDA and CDR2 is SQIVND in the germline V gene (reference sequence). The chain's CDR3 is CASSSTVGVNEQFF. The CDR3 nucleotides are TGTGCCAGTAGTAGCACGGTGGGGGTCAATGAGCAGTTCTTC.

Comment on this clonotype: A read error may produce the germline difference seen at one junction end. The V and J genes are TRBV4-1 and TRBJ1-5; tentatively, D is TRBD1 (5 bases). Per the germline V gene, CDR1 is MGHRA and CDR2 is YSYEKL. This CDR3 is built from 15 residues. CDR3 sequence reads: CASSQDVGGYRPRHF. The CDR3 DNA follows: TGCGCCAGCAGCCAAGATGTTGGGGGGTACCGGCCCCGGCATTTT.

In this sample, this clonotype turned up many times. V usage is TRBV27 and J usage is TRBJ2-7, with D maybe TRBD2 (5 bases). Trimming cost V 4 bases and J 5 bases, with 12 bases left between them. The V gene's germline CDR1 is MNHEY and CDR2 SMNVEV (reference sequence). The CDR3 runs 13 residues. CDR3 in DNA: TGTGCCAGCAGTTCGGGGAGCGTCAACGAGCAGTACTTC. Translated, it gives CASSSGSVNEQYF.

In its sample, this clonotype was seen a few times. A read error may be the cause here, since a much bigger clone is one base away. V is TRBV6-5 and J is TRBJ1-2, with a tentative D call TRBD1 (5 bases). In germline, CDR1 is MNHEY, CDR2 SVGAGI. CDR3 length equals 14 residues. The V gene lost 5 bases and the J gene lost 4 bases, with 14 bases spanning the gap. CDR3 residues: CASSHDRGSYGYTF. As DNA, the CDR3 is TGTGCCAGCAGTCACGATAGGGGTAGCTATGGCTACACCTTC.

Many counts were recorded for this clonotype. This chain uses TRBV7-2 with TRBJ1-3; D uncertain. V was pared by 2 bases and J by 4 bases, with 3 bases between. The CDR3 sequence is 12 residues long. CDR1 and CDR2 (germline): SGHTA, FQGNSA. Here the CDR3 DNA reads TGTGCCAGCAGCTTACAGGGAAACACCATATATTTT. It is translated as CASSLQGNTIYF.

This clonotype came up many times. A clone one base away is much larger, so this may be a read error. This rearrangement joins TRBV20-1 to TRBJ2-5; no firm D call. Germline V gives CDR1 DFQATT, CDR2 SNEGSKA (reference sequence). This CDR3 contains 12 residues. In nucleotides, the CDR3 is TGCAGTGCTCCGACGGGCTCTGAGACCCCGTACTTC. Protein product: CSAPTGSETPYF.

This clonotype was detected only a few times. Germline is not matched at one junction end, which may reflect a read error. The chain uses TRBV27 and TRBJ2-1, with D possibly being TRBD1 or TRBD2 (5 bases each). Germline CDR1 MNHEY, CDR2 SMNVEV (reference sequence). The CDR3 loop spans 14 amino acids. DNA for the CDR3: TGTGCCAGCAGCTTATCCGGGACCCACAATGAGCAGTTCTTC. This translates into CASSLSGTHNEQFF.

This clonotype was observed a few times. Mismatch with germline at one junction end may stem from a read error. The V and J genes are TRBV6-2 or TRBV6-3 and TRBJ1-2; possible D gene TRBD1, 5 bases. CDR3 length: 13 residues. Germline lookup yields CDR1 MNHEY and CDR2 SVGEGT. The CDR3 loop is CASSHSGSNGYTF. The CDR3 DNA sequence: TGTGCCAGCAGTCACTCAGGGTCGAATGGCTACACCTTC.

The chain combines TRBV24-1 with TRBJ2-7; no clear D gene. The CDR3 is 13 residues long. The germline V and J ends were trimmed by 6 bases and 4 bases, with 12 bases remaining between them. Germline V gene sequence: CDR1 KGHDR, CDR2 SFDVKD. The CDR3 reads CATSNAGRYEQYV. The CDR3 nucleotides read TGTGCCACCAGTAACGCAGGCAGATACGAGCAGTACGTC.

The table lists this clonotype with many counts. The CDR3 protein is CASSGWIEGPRQYF. The CDR3, as DNA: TGTGCCAGCAGTGGTTGGATTGAGGGCCCGAGGCAGTATTTT. This rearrangement joins TRBV6-1 to TRBJ2-3, with a weak D call TRBD2 (5 bases). This CDR3 region has 14 residues. The V end was cut by 4 bases, the J end by 11 bases, with 19 bases between. In germline, CDR1 is MNHNS, CDR2 SASEGT.

On this clonotype: A read error is possible here, since a much larger clone lies one base away. The chain links TRBV18 to TRBJ1-5; perhaps TRBD1 as D (6 bases). Germline CDR1 and CDR2: KGHSH and LQKENI. The CDR3 contains 13 residues. The V end was cut by 5 bases, the J end by 4 bases, with 9 bases between. The CDR3 DNA sequence: TGTGCCAGCTCAAGAGACAGGAATCAGCCCCAGCATTTT. Translating gives CASSRDRNQPQHF.